Listed below are T cell receptor beta chains from one sample, sequenced in a study of blood T cell repertoires in COVID-19. Libraries were prepared by immunoSEQ multiplex PCR; TCRdb keeps only in-frame clonotypes and omits some of them. The table shows 200,000 to 250,000 clones, with 86% occurring only once. Sequencing used PBMCs or T cells enriched from blood (not recorded which). These receptors originate from a woman in her forties with acute COVID-19. Both conserved end residues are part of each CDR3. D genes are given only for firm matches. A row's size may be missing; if present it is once, few, many or a size class.

clone_size: -; j_call: TRBJ2-1; d_call: -; v_call: TRBV15; cdr3_aa: CATSRDTSSYNEQFF; cdr3_nt: TGTGCCACCAGCAGAGACACGAGTTCCTACAATGAGCAGTTCTTC
clone_size: -; j_call: TRBJ2-1; d_call: TRBD2; v_call: TRBV20-1; cdr3_aa: CSASRTSGGSTLSSYNEQFF; cdr3_nt: TGCAGTGCTAGTCGAACTAGCGGGGGGTCAACCCTGAGCTCCTACAATGAGCAGTTCTTC
clone_size: -; j_call: TRBJ2-3; d_call: -; v_call: TRBV13; cdr3_aa: CASSSQEADTQYF; cdr3_nt: TGTGCCAGCAGCTCGCAGGAGGCAGATACGCAGTATTTT
clone_size: once; j_call: TRBJ2-3; d_call: TRBD1; v_call: TRBV5-4; cdr3_aa: CATSLSRGTVTDTQYF; cdr3_nt: TGTGCCACCAGCTTATCGAGAGGGACAGTCACAGATACGCAGTATTTT
clone_size: -; j_call: TRBJ1-1; d_call: TRBD1; v_call: TRBV12-3/TRBV12-4; cdr3_aa: CASRGQGRAFF; cdr3_nt: TGTGCCAGCAGGGGACAGGGGAGAGCTTTCTTT
clone_size: -; j_call: TRBJ1-2; d_call: TRBD1; v_call: TRBV5-1; cdr3_aa: CASSLRQTGSYGYTF; cdr3_nt: TGCGCCAGCAGCCTCCGACAGACAGGGTCCTATGGCTACACCTTC
clone_size: -; j_call: TRBJ2-1; d_call: TRBD2; v_call: TRBV2; cdr3_aa: CASRTGTSDYNEQFF; cdr3_nt: TGTGCCAGCAGGACCGGGACTAGCGACTACAATGAGCAGTTCTTC
clone_size: -; j_call: TRBJ2-6; d_call: TRBD1; v_call: TRBV7-9; cdr3_aa: CASSAPGGGFGANVLTF; cdr3_nt: TGTGCCAGCAGCGCGCCAGGGGGTGGCTTTGGGGCCAACGTCCTGACTTTC
clone_size: once; j_call: TRBJ1-6; d_call: TRBD1; v_call: TRBV3-1/TRBV3-2; cdr3_aa: CASSLAGTGGNNSPLHF; cdr3_nt: TGTGCCAGCAGCCTAGCGGGGACAGGGGGAAATAATTCACCCCTCCACTTT
clone_size: once; j_call: TRBJ1-5; d_call: TRBD1; v_call: TRBV19; cdr3_aa: CASSIEQGARIRNQPQHF; cdr3_nt: TGTGCCAGTAGTATCGAACAGGGGGCTCGGATAAGGAATCAGCCCCAGCATTTT
clone_size: few; j_call: TRBJ1-6; d_call: TRBD1; v_call: TRBV7-9; cdr3_aa: CAGGQGNSPLHF; cdr3_nt: TGTGCCGGGGGACAGGGTAATTCACCCCTCCACTTT
clone_size: -; j_call: TRBJ2-2; d_call: -; v_call: TRBV9; cdr3_aa: CASSVGPQGNTGELFF; cdr3_nt: TGTGCCAGCAGCGTAGGACCGCAGGGGAACACCGGGGAGCTGTTTTTT
clone_size: few; j_call: TRBJ2-3; d_call: -; v_call: TRBV6-4; cdr3_aa: CASSVYTDTQYF; cdr3_nt: TGTGCCAGCAGTGTCTACACAGATACGCAGTATTTT
clone_size: -; j_call: TRBJ2-2; d_call: TRBD1; v_call: TRBV5-1; cdr3_aa: CASSLRTGANTGELFF; cdr3_nt: TGCGCCAGCAGCTTACGGACAGGGGCGAACACCGGGGAGCTGTTTTTT
clone_size: few; j_call: TRBJ1-1; d_call: -; v_call: TRBV7-9; cdr3_aa: CASSLASGNTEAFF; cdr3_nt: TGTGCCAGCAGCTTAGCGAGCGGGAACACTGAAGCTTTCTTT
clone_size: -; j_call: TRBJ2-2; d_call: -; v_call: TRBV24-1; cdr3_aa: CATSDFSELFF; cdr3_nt: TGTGCCACCAGTGATTTTTCTGAGCTGTTTTTT
clone_size: once; j_call: TRBJ1-1; d_call: -; v_call: TRBV19; cdr3_aa: CASSIGQTNTEAFF; cdr3_nt: TGTGCCAGTAGTATTGGGCAGACGAACACTGAAGCTTTCTTT
clone_size: once; j_call: TRBJ1-2; d_call: -; v_call: TRBV6-4; cdr3_aa: CASSASSGVGYGYTF; cdr3_nt: TGTGCCAGCAGTGCGAGTTCAGGGGTCGGGTATGGCTACACCTTC
clone_size: once; j_call: TRBJ2-2; d_call: TRBD2; v_call: TRBV7-6; cdr3_aa: CASSLDGTSGGLNTGELFF; cdr3_nt: TGTGCCAGCAGTTTGGATGGGACTAGCGGGGGCCTGAACACCGGGGAGCTGTTTTTT
clone_size: -; j_call: TRBJ2-2; d_call: TRBD1; v_call: TRBV9; cdr3_aa: CASSVGVLEQGAYTGELFF; cdr3_nt: TGTGCCAGCAGCGTAGGTGTGTTGGAACAGGGGGCCTACACCGGGGAGCTGTTTTTT
clone_size: -; j_call: TRBJ2-5; d_call: -; v_call: TRBV7-3; cdr3_aa: CASSLNGGETQYF; cdr3_nt: TGTGCCAGCAGCTTAAATGGGGGGGAGACCCAGTACTTC
clone_size: -; j_call: TRBJ1-2; d_call: TRBD1; v_call: TRBV20-1; cdr3_aa: CSARGGQNYTF; cdr3_nt: TGCAGTGCTAGAGGGGGACAGAACTACACCTTC
clone_size: -; j_call: TRBJ1-3; d_call: -; v_call: TRBV7-2; cdr3_aa: CASSSGRGNTIYF; cdr3_nt: TGTGCCAGCAGCTCAGGGCGCGGAAACACCATATATTTT
clone_size: -; j_call: TRBJ1-1; d_call: TRBD1; v_call: TRBV19; cdr3_aa: CASGDRATEAFF; cdr3_nt: TGTGCCAGTGGGGACAGGGCCACTGAAGCTTTCTTT
clone_size: -; j_call: TRBJ2-1; d_call: TRBD2; v_call: TRBV7-2; cdr3_aa: CASSFLAGGPYNEQFF; cdr3_nt: TGTGCCAGCAGCTTCCTAGCGGGGGGGCCCTACAATGAGCAGTTCTTC
clone_size: -; j_call: TRBJ1-1; d_call: -; v_call: TRBV9; cdr3_aa: CASSPEGARGTEAFF; cdr3_nt: TGTGCCAGCAGCCCAGAGGGAGCCCGGGGCACTGAAGCTTTCTTT
clone_size: once; j_call: TRBJ1-3; d_call: -; v_call: TRBV5-5; cdr3_aa: CASSFRSSGNTIYF; cdr3_nt: TGTGCCAGCAGCTTTCGGAGCTCTGGAAACACCATATATTTT
clone_size: -; j_call: TRBJ1-2; d_call: TRBD1; v_call: TRBV3-1/TRBV3-2; cdr3_aa: CASSLASGTGGGYTF; cdr3_nt: TGTGCCAGCAGCCTTGCTTCCGGGACAGGGGGTGGCTACACCTTC
clone_size: -; j_call: TRBJ1-2; d_call: TRBD1; v_call: TRBV5-6; cdr3_aa: CASSRQGFNYGYTF; cdr3_nt: TGTGCCAGCTCCAGACAGGGGTTTAACTATGGCTACACCTTC
clone_size: -; j_call: TRBJ1-2; d_call: -; v_call: TRBV21-1; cdr3_aa: CASSKAIGTALTFGIGYTF; cdr3_nt: TGTGCCAGCAGCAAAGCGATAGGGACAGCGTTAACTTTCGGAATTGGCTACACCTTC
clone_size: -; j_call: TRBJ2-3; d_call: TRBD1; v_call: TRBV12-3/TRBV12-4; cdr3_aa: CVSGQYTDTQYF; cdr3_nt: TGTGTCTCGGGACAGTACACAGATACGCAGTATTTT